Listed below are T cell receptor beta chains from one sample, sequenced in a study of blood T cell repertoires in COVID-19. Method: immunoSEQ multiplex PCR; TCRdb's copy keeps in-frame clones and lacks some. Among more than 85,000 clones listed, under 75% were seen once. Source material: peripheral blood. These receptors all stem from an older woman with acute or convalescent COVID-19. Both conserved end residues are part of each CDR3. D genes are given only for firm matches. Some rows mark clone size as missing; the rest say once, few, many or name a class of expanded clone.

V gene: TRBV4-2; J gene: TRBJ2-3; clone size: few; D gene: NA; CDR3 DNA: TGTGCCAGCAGCCAAGTTGGCGGGGTAGGCACAGATACGCAGTATTTT; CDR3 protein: CASSQVGGVGTDTQYF
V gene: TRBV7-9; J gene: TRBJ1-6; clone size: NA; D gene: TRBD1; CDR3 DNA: TGTGCCAGCAGCTCTATTACGACAGGGGGCTATTCACCCCTCCACTTT; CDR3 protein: CASSSITTGGYSPLHF
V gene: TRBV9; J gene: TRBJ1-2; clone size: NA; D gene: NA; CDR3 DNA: TGTGCCAGCAGCGTAGCGAGCAGGGGCGCGGTTGACGGCTACACCTTC; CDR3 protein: CASSVASRGAVDGYTF
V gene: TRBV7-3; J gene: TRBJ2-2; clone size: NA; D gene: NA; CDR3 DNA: TGTGCCAGCAGCCGTGCGGGGAACACCGGGGAGCTGTTTTTT; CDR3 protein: CASSRAGNTGELFF
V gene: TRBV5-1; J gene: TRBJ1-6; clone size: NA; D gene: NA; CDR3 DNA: TGCGCCAGCAGCTTGGCCGGCAGGCTCGATTCACCCCTCCACTTT; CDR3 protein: CASSLAGRLDSPLHF
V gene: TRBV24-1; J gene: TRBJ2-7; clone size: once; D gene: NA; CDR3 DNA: TGTGCCACCAGTAAGACAGGATCCTACGAGCAGTACTTC; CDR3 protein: CATSKTGSYEQYF
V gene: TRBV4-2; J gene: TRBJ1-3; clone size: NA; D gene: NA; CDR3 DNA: TGTGCCAGCAGCCAAGACAGGGGTCTCTCTGGAAACACCATATATTTT; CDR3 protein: CASSQDRGLSGNTIYF
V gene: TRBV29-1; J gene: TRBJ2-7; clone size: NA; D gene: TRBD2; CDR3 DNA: TGCAGCATCAGGCCGGGGCGGGAGTCCTACGAGCAGTACTTC; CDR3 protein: CSIRPGRESYEQYF
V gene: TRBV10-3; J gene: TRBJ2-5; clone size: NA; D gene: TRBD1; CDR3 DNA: TGTGCCATCAGAGGGACAGGGGAAATTGAGACCCAGTACTTC; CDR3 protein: CAIRGTGEIETQYF
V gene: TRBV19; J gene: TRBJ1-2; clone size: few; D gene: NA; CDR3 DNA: TGTGCCAGTAGTAACGAGGGAGGCTACACCTTC; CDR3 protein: CASSNEGGYTF
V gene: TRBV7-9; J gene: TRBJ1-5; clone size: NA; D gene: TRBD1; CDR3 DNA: TGTGCCAGCTCGCAAGGGGCAGGGGGCTCACAGCCCCAGCATTTT; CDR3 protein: CASSQGAGGSQPQHF
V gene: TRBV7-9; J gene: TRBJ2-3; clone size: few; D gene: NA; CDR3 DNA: TGTGCCAGCAGCTTAAAAGGGGCGGGGGCCACAGATACGCAGTATTTT; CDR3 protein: CASSLKGAGATDTQYF
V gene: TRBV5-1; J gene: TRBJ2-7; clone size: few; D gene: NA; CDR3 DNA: TGCGCCAGCAGCTTGGGGGACAAGAACCACGAGCAGTACTTC; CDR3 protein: CASSLGDKNHEQYF
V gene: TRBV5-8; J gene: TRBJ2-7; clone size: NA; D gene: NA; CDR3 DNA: TGTGCCAGCAGCTTGGGACAGGCCTACTACGAGCAGTACTTC; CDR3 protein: CASSLGQAYYEQYF
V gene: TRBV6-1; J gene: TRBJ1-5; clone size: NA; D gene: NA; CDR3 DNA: TGTGCCAGCAGTGTGGGGAGTAGATCAGGAAATCAGCCCCAGCATTTT; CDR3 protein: CASSVGSRSGNQPQHF
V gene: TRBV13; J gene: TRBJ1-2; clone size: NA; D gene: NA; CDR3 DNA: TGTGCCAGCAGCTTAGGCCAAAACTATGGCTACACCTTC; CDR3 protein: CASSLGQNYGYTF
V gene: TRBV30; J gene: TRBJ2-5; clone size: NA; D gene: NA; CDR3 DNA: TGTGCCTGGAGTGTTGGAGACGGGGAGACCCAGTACTTC; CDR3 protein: CAWSVGDGETQYF
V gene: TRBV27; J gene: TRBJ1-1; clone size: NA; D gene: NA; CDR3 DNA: TGTGCCAGCAGGGCTTACACTGAAGCTTTCTTT; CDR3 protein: CASRAYTEAFF
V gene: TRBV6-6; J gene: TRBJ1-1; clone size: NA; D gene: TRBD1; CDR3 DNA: TGTGCCAGCAGCCCCCCAGGGGGTAAGACTGAAGCTTTCTTT; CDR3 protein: CASSPPGGKTEAFF
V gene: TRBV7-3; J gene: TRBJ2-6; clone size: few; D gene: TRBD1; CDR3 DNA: TGTGCCACCCGGACAGGAGGTGCTGGGGCCAACGTCCTGACTTTC; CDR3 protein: CATRTGGAGANVLTF
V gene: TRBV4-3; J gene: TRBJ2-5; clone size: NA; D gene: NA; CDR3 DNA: TGCGCCAGCAGCCAGGACCGGACAGTACAAGAGACCCAGTACTTC; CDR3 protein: CASSQDRTVQETQYF
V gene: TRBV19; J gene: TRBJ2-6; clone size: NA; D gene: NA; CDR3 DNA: TGTGCCAGTTCCGAACCAGGAACTGGGGCCAACGTCCTGACTTTC; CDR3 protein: CASSEPGTGANVLTF
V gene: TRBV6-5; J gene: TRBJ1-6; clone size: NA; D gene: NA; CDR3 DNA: TGTGCCAGCAGTTTAATGCGACAGGTTGATAATTCACCCCTCCACTTT; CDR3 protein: CASSLMRQVDNSPLHF
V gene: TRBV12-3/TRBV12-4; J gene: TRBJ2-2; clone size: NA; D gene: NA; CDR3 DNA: TGTGCCAGCAGTTTTAGCGGGGAGCTGTTTTTT; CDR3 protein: CASSFSGELFF
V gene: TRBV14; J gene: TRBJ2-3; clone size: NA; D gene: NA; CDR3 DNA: TGTGCCAGCAGCCAAGATGCGGGACTCACCACAGATACGCAGTATTTT; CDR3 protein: CASSQDAGLTTDTQYF
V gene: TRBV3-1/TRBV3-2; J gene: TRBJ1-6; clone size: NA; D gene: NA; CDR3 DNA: TGTGCCAGCAGCCAAGAACAGTATAATTCACCCCTCCACTTT; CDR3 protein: CASSQEQYNSPLHF
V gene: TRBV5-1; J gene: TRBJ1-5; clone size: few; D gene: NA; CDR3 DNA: TGCGCCAGCAGCTTGGATACAGGGTGGGATCAGCCCCAGCATTTT; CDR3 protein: CASSLDTGWDQPQHF
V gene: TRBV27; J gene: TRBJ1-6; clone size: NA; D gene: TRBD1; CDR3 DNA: TGTGCCAGCAGCCTAGGGACAGGGGGTAATTCACCCCTCCACTTT; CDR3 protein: CASSLGTGGNSPLHF
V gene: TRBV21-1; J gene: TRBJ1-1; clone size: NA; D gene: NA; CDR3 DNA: TGTGCCAGCAACAGTACCACTGAAGCTTTCTTT; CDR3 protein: CASNSTTEAFF
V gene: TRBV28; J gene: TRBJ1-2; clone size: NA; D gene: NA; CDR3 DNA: TGTGCCAGCAAAAGGGACTATCTTTATGGCTACACCTTC; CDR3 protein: CASKRDYLYGYTF
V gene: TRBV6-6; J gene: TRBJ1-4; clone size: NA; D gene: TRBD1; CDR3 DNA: TGTGCCAGCAGTACCGGACAGGGGAGAGGGGAAAAACTGTTTTTT; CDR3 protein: CASSTGQGRGEKLFF
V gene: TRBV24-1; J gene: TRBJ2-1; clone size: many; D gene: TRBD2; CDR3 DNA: TGTGCCACCAGTGCGGGACTACGCTACAATGAGCAGTTCTTC; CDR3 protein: CATSAGLRYNEQFF
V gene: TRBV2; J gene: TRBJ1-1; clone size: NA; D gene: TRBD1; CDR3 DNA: TGTGCCAGCAGCGGACAGGGGGTTCTTTTGAACACTGAAGCTTTCTTT; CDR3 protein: CASSGQGVLLNTEAFF
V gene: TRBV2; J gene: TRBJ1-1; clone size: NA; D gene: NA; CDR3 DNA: TGTGCCAGCAGTGAAAGGGCAGGGTACACTGAAGCTTTCTTT; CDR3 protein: CASSERAGYTEAFF
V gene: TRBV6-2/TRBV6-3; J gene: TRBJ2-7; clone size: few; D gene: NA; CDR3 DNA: TGTGCCAGCACTTACGGCCCTGGGACTGGACCCTACGAGCAGTACTTC; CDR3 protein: CASTYGPGTGPYEQYF
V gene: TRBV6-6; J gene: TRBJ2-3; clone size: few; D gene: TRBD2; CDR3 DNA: TGTGCCAGCAGTCCCCCTAGCGGGGGGCGATATAGCACAGATACGCAGTATTTT; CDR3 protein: CASSPPSGGRYSTDTQYF
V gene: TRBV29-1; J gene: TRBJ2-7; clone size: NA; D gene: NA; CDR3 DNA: TGCAGCGTTGAAGGGACGGGAGTCTACGAGCAGTACTTC; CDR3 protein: CSVEGTGVYEQYF
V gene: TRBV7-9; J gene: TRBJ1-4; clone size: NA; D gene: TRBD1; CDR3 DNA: TGTGCCAGCAGCTCTCAGACAGGGCGCGCAACTAATGAAAAACTGTTTTTT; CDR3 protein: CASSSQTGRATNEKLFF
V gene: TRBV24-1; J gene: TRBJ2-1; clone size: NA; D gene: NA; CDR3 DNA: TGTGCCACCAGTCTCGATACCAGCTCCTACAATGAGCAGTTCTTC; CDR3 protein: CATSLDTSSYNEQFF
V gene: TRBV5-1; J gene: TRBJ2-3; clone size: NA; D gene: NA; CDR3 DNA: TGCGCCAGCAGCTCGGACATTTTCTCTAGCACAGATACGCAGTATTTT; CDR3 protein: CASSSDIFSSTDTQYF
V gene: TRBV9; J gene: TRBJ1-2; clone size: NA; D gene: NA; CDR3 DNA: TGTGCCAGCAGCGTAGAAGGGGCGGGGGGCTATGGCTACACCTTC; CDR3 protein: CASSVEGAGGYGYTF
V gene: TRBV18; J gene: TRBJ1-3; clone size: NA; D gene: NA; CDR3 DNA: TGTGCCAGCTCACCACTTGCGGTATCTGGAAACACCATATATTTT; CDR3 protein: CASSPLAVSGNTIYF
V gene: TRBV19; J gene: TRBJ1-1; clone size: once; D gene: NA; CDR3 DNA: TGTGCCAGTGGACAGCTCTATGGAGCTTTCTTT; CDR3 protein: CASGQLYGAFF
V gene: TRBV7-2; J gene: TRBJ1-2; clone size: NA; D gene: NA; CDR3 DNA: TGTGCCAGCAGCCTAGTGGCCGGGGAAAACTATGGCTACACCTTC; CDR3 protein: CASSLVAGENYGYTF
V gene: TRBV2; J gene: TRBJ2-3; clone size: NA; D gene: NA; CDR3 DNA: TGTGCCAGCAGACGCTCCCGGGAGACAGATACGCAGTATTTT; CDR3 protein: CASRRSRETDTQYF
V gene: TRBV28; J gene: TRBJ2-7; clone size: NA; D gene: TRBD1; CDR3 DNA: TGTGCCAGCAGTAGGGGACAGGGCTCCTTCGTCTCCTACGAGCAGTACTTC; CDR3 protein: CASSRGQGSFVSYEQYF
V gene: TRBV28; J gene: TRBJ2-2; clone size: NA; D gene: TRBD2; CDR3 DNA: TGTGCCAGCAGCCCCGGGAGGCAGGGTTTTAGCGGGGAGCTGTTTTTT; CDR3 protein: CASSPGRQGFSGELFF
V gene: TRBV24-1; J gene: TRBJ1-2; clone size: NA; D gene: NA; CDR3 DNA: TGTGCCACCAGTGATTATGGACGGGGGGGCTATGGCTACACCTTC; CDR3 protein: CATSDYGRGGYGYTF
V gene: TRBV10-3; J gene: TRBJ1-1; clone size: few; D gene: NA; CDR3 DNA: TGTGCCATCAGTGACGGCAGCTCGGTCGGGGCTTTCTTT; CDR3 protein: CAISDGSSVGAFF
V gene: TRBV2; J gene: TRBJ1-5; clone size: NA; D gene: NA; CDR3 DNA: TGTGCCAGCAGTCAAACCGACGGCCAGGGTCAGCCCCAGCATTTT; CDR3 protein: CASSQTDGQGQPQHF
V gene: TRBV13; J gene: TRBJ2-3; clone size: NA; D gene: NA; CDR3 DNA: TGTGCCAGCAGCTTAGGCAGGGGAGTAACAGATACGCAGTATTTT; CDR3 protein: CASSLGRGVTDTQYF
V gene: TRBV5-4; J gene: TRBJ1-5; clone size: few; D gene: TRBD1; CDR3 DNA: TGTGCCAGCAGCTTTACGGGACAGAGCAATCAGCCCCAGCATTTT; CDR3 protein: CASSFTGQSNQPQHF